This TCR beta chain was captured by sequencing in a study of blood T cell repertoires in COVID-19. Study in general: Acute and convalescent COVID-19 specimens originated in the United States, Italy and Spain. PBMCs, B-cell-depleted T cells, or T cells were the source of the cDNA or gDNA that made up the material.

How the authors handled the data: Nucleated cell counts were estimated from reference gene primer amplification. The data were produced by immunoSEQ multiplex PCR, yet TCRdb's version contains in-frame clones alone and is incomplete. V, J and clone size are taken as reported in that table, and D and trimming were inferred from the DNA itself. The sample includes approximately 97,000 clones, around nine tenths of them seen just once. CDR3 size: 14 residues. The V end lost 6 bases, the J end lost 0 bases, and 11 bases lay between the germline ends. Germline CDR1 reads LNHDA; CDR2 reads SQIVND (reference sequence).

Sequencing used peripheral blood. The sequence derives from a woman older than 75 with acute or convalescent COVID-19. The chain has TRBV19 and TRBJ1-1; D unclear. CDR3 nucleotide sequence: TGTGCCAGTAGAGGAGGTCGTATGAACACTGAAGCTTTCTTT. This codes for CASRGGRMNTEAFF.